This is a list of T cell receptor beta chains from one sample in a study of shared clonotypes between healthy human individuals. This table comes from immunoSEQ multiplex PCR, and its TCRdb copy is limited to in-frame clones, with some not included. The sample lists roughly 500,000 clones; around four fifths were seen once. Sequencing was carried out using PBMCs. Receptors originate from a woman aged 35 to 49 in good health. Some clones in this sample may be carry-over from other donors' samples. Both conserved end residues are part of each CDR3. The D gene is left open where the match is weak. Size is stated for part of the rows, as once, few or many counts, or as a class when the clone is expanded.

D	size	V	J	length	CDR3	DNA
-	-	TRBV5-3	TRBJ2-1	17	CARSLLCGRSLLNEQFF	TGTGCCAGAAGCTTGTTGTGCGGGCGCAGTCTCCTCAATGAGCAGTTCTTC
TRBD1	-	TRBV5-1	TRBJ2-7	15	CASSLGGTGGSEQYF	TGCGCCAGCAGCTTGGGCGGGACAGGGGGAAGTGAGCAGTACTTC
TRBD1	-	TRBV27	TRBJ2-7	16	CASRYTGQHPSYEQYF	TGTGCCAGCAGATACACGGGACAGCACCCCTCCTACGAGCAGTACTTC
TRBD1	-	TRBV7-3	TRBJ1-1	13	CASSLGDSTEAFF	TGTGCCAGCAGCCTAGGGGACAGCACTGAAGCTTTCTTT
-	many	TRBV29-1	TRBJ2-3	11	CSVDWGNTQYF	TGCAGCGTTGACTGGGGAAATACGCAGTATTTT
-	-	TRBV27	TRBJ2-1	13	CASGVGLGTWQFF	TGTGCCAGCGGGGTTGGATTGGGGACTTGGCAGTTCTTC
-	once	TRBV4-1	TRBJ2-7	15	CASSKGPILRYEQYF	TGCGCCAGCAGCAAGGGACCCATCCTGCGCTACGAGCAGTACTTC
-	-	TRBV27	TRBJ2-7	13	CASSLSLGYEQYF	TGTGCCAGCAGTTTATCCTTGGGTTACGAGCAGTACTTC
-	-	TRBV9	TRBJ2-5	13	CASSVGTEETQYF	TGTGCCAGCAGCGTAGGTACCGAAGAGACCCAGTACTTC
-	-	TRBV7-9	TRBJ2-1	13	CASSSTGVYEQFF	TGTGCCAGCAGCTCGACAGGCGTGTATGAGCAGTTCTTC